What follows are 12 T cell receptor beta chains derived from one specimen sequenced in a study of blood T cells in healthy people across ages. Together with a sample-barcoded 5' primer, a J-beta primer mix was included in a second PCR lasting roughly 7 to 11 cycles. A single record per CDR3 protein comes from TCRdb applying MiXCR to the 5' RACE reads. The sample contains approximately 680,000 distinct CDR3 sequences, roughly 30% of which appear only once. The sequenced sample consisted of blood. These receptors were taken from a woman aged 80 or over in good health.

This clonotype was found many times. The gene calls are TRBV11-1 and TRBJ2-4; 9 bases line up with TRBD2. The length of the CDR3 is 18 residues. V shed 5 bases, J shed 4 bases, and the junction held 15 bases outside the gene matches. In germline, CDR1 is SGHAT, CDR2 FQDESV (reference sequence). The CDR3 region is CASSPTPMTAGGKNIQYF. CDR3 bases: TGTGCCAGCAGCCCCACCCCAATGACCGCGGGAGGGAAAAACATTCAGTACTTC.

This clonotype has only one observation. This may be a read error, as it is one base from a much larger clone. The chain has TRBV2 and TRBJ2-4; no definite D call. The DNA end lines up better with TRBJ2-7; the J call may be wrong. The CDR3 covers 14 residues. The germline gives CDR1 SNHLY, CDR2 FYNNEI. The CDR3, as DNA: TGTGCCAGCACCGACGCCGCGAGAAGGAACGAGCAGTACTTC. Encoded protein: CASTDAARRNEQYF.

Ten or more counts support this clonotype. This chain connects TRBV18 to TRBJ2-5; D gene ambiguous. CDR1 is KGHSH, CDR2 LQKENI, per germline. This CDR3 contains 11 residues. V shed 8 bases and J shed 5 bases, with 9 bases lying between them. CDR3 coding DNA: TGTGCCAGCAGCCCGAGGGAGACCCAGTACTTC. Its protein product is CASSPRETQYF.

This clonotype was seen at least ten times. The chain couples TRBV20-1 to TRBJ2-5; D is undetermined. Germline CDR1 is DFQATT and CDR2 is SNEGSKA (reference sequence). CDR3 size: 15 residues. V lost 0 bases, J lost 5 bases, and 16 bases lay in between. The CDR3 coding sequence is TGCAGTGCTAGAGATTTTTCTGGTGGGTTCGAGACCCAGTACTTC. Amino acids: CSARDFSGGFETQYF.

The table lists this clonotype with a few counts. The chain employs TRBV6-2 or TRBV6-3 and TRBJ2-1; D might be TRBD1 or TRBD2, each matching 5 bases. The CDR3 is 14 amino acids. The V end lost 10 bases, the J end lost 5 bases, and 18 bases lay between the germline ends. Germline CDR1 and CDR2: MNHEY and SVGEGT. CDR3 protein: CATKGSGTHNEQFF. Here the CDR3 DNA reads TGTGCCACTAAAGGGTCGGGGACCCACAATGAGCAGTTCTTC.

About this clonotype: It may be a read error: a sequence one base away is much more abundant. The chain links TRBV19 to TRBJ2-1; perhaps TRBD2 as D (6 bases). V was pared by 6 bases and J by 13 bases, with 13 bases between. The germline gives CDR1 LNHDA, CDR2 SQIVND (reference sequence). CDR3 length: 11 residues. The chain's CDR3 is CASSRGKTQFF. The CDR3 DNA sequence: TGTGCCAGTAGCCGCGGGAAGACCCAGTTCTTC.

Ten or more counts support this clonotype. The chain recombines TRBV4-3 with TRBJ1-2; weak D call: TRBD1 (5 bases). This CDR3 has 16 residues. The ends were cut back, 0 bases at V and 1 base at J, with 12 bases in the middle. CDR1 LGHNA and CDR2 YSLEER come from the germline V gene. The CDR3 loop reads CASSQDGRQLNYGYTF. In nucleotides, the CDR3 is TGCGCCAGCAGCCAAGATGGGAGACAGCTTAACTATGGCTACACCTTC.

The chain links TRBV7-9 to TRBJ2-5; perhaps D is TRBD1 or TRBD2 (6 bases each). Per the germline V gene, CDR1 is SEHNR and CDR2 is FQNEAQ (reference sequence). The CDR3 has 15 residues. V gave up 5 bases and J gave up 5 bases, with 18 bases separating them. In nucleotides, the CDR3 is TGTGCCAGCAGCACCCTGGGCACAGGGAGGGAGACCCAGTACTTC. Encoded protein: CASSTLGTGRETQYF.

V is TRBV24-1 and J is TRBJ2-1, with 10 bases that match TRBD2. The CDR3 spans 17 residues. V lost 6 bases to trimming and J lost 6 bases; unmatched junction nucleotides: 13. Germline V gene sequence: CDR1 KGHDR, CDR2 SFDVKD. The CDR3 region has the DNA TGTGCCACCAGTTCCCCATTAGCGGGGGGAAATTTCAATGAGCAGTTCTTC. Translation gives CATSSPLAGGNFNEQFF.

This clonotype came up many times. The chain recombines TRBV12-3 or TRBV12-4 with TRBJ2-5; 14 bases align to TRBD2. The CDR3 is 16 amino acids. J lost 4 bases, V lost 7 bases, and 8 bases had no gene match. CDR3 in DNA: TGTGCCAGCACCGGAGGGACTAGCGGGGGAGGAGAGACCCAGTACTTC. Amino acids: CASTGGTSGGGETQYF.

This clonotype was seen once. The J gene is TRBJ2-5, the V gene TRBV30; D gene uncertain. This CDR3 region has 14 residues. Germline V lookup: CDR1 GTSNPN, CDR2 SVGIG (reference sequence). V was cut by 2 bases and J by 3 bases, with 13 bases left in between. CDR3 nucleotide sequence: TGTGCCTGGAGTATGAAGGACCAGGAAGAGACCCAGTACTTC. This encodes CAWSMKDQEETQYF.

The rearrangement links TRBV12-3 or TRBV12-4 to TRBJ1-6; D is undetermined. This CDR3 comprises 14 residues. Trimming took 6 bases from V and 4 from J, leaving 10 bases between them. The CDR3 region is CASSPTSYNSPLHF. Here the CDR3 DNA reads TGTGCCAGCAGCCCGACATCTTATAATTCACCCCTCCACTTT.